Listed below are T cell receptor beta chains from one sample, sequenced in a study of blood T cell repertoires in COVID-19. Generated by immunoSEQ multiplex PCR, the TCRdb table keeps only in-frame clones and is missing some. The table has roughly 100,000 clones, 70% to 90% seen once. What was sequenced was peripheral blood. The receptors here all came from a human donor in a cohort sampled during active COVID-19. Each CDR3 is given with its conserved first and last residue. A D gene is named only where the DNA matches it firmly. Rows may omit the clone size; those that give it use once, few, many or a size class.

clone size	D gene	V gene	CDR3 length	J gene	CDR3 protein	CDR3 DNA
.	.	TRBV19	15	TRBJ2-3	CASSSGQTYTDTQYF	TGTGCCAGTAGCTCGGGACAAACCTACACAGATACGCAGTATTTT
.	TRBD2	TRBV4-2	16	TRBJ2-1	CASSPEIGLAGSEQFF	TGTGCCAGCAGCCCAGAGATCGGACTAGCGGGAAGTGAGCAGTTCTTC
.	.	TRBV4-1	15	TRBJ2-2	CASSQKNSGSGELFF	TGCGCCAGCAGCCAAAAGAATTCGGGATCCGGGGAGCTGTTTTTT
medium-sized	TRBD2	TRBV6-5	13	TRBJ2-7	CASRGGVSYEQYF	TGTGCCAGCAGGGGGGGGGTTTCCTACGAGCAGTACTTC
.	.	TRBV4-3	16	TRBJ1-4	CASSQQMGATNEKLFF	TGCGCCAGCAGCCAACAAATGGGGGCTACTAATGAAAAACTGTTTTTT
.	.	TRBV19	14	TRBJ2-5	CASSGTGVQETQYF	TGTGCCAGTAGTGGAACCGGGGTACAAGAGACCCAGTACTTC
.	.	TRBV2	11	TRBJ2-7	CASSSAYEQYF	TGTGCCAGCAGTTCCGCCTACGAGCAGTACTTC
.	TRBD2	TRBV19	15	TRBJ2-2	CATSLAGGLTGELFF	TGTGCCACCTCACTAGCGGGAGGGCTGACCGGGGAGCTGTTTTTT
.	TRBD1	TRBV5-1	14	TRBJ1-1	CASSSRQGNTEAFF	TGCGCCAGCAGCTCAAGACAGGGTAACACTGAAGCTTTCTTT
.	.	TRBV11-1	13	TRBJ1-1	CASSQGLNTEAFF	TGTGCCAGCAGCCAGGGGCTGAACACTGAAGCTTTCTTT
once	.	TRBV5-1	12	TRBJ2-1	CASSLTVSEQFF	TGCGCCAGCAGCTTGACAGTTTCCGAGCAGTTCTTC
.	.	TRBV28	19	TRBJ2-4	CASSLRSGLHKKAKNIQYF	TGTGCCAGCAGTTTGCGTAGCGGACTCCATAAAAAGGCCAAAAACATTCAGTACTTC
.	.	TRBV5-4	12	TRBJ2-7	CASSSSGIEQYF	TGTGCCAGCAGCTCTTCAGGGATCGAGCAGTACTTC
.	TRBD2	TRBV5-1	16	TRBJ2-5	CASSPPLTSEGETQYF	TGCGCCAGCAGCCCGCCCCTGACTAGCGAGGGAGAGACCCAGTACTTC
.	.	TRBV2	13	TRBJ2-5	CASKRGSQETQYF	TGTGCCAGCAAGAGGGGGAGCCAAGAGACCCAGTACTTC
.	.	TRBV5-1	14	TRBJ2-1	CASSLEQGYNEQFF	TGCGCCAGCAGCTTGGAGCAGGGCTACAATGAGCAGTTCTTC
.	.	TRBV27	15	TRBJ2-1	CASSKVRTQPGGQFF	TGTGCCAGCAGTAAGGTCCGGACCCAACCTGGAGGGCAGTTCTTC
.	.	TRBV19	13	TRBJ1-2	CASSKRQDGGYTF	TGTGCCAGTAGTAAAAGGCAGGATGGAGGCTACACCTTC
.	TRBD1	TRBV4-2	15	TRBJ1-2	CASSQDPGQARGYTF	TGTGCCAGCAGCCAAGATCCGGGACAGGCGAGGGGCTACACCTTC
once	.	TRBV19	15	TRBJ1-1	CASRRGSGLNTEAFF	TGTGCCAGCCGCAGAGGGAGTGGGTTGAACACTGAAGCTTTCTTT
once	.	TRBV19	12	TRBJ2-3	CASKREPDTQYF	TGTGCCAGTAAGAGGGAGCCAGATACGCAGTATTTT
.	TRBD2	TRBV11-2	16	TRBJ2-1	CASSLAWSGAYNEQFF	TGTGCCAGCAGCTTAGCTTGGAGCGGGGCTTACAATGAGCAGTTCTTC
.	.	TRBV7-2	14	TRBJ2-7	CASSPRRPSYEQYF	TGTGCCAGCAGCCCGCGGAGACCTTCCTACGAGCAGTACTTC
.	TRBD1	TRBV2	15	TRBJ2-3	CASRGDRSATDTQYF	TGTGCCAGCAGGGGGGACAGGTCAGCCACAGATACGCAGTATTTT
once	TRBD1	TRBV4-2	14	TRBJ1-1	CASSPYDRGTEAFF	TGTGCCAGCAGCCCTTACGACAGGGGGACTGAAGCTTTCTTT
.	.	TRBV13	12	TRBJ2-7	CASISLPEEQYF	TGTGCCAGCATCTCCCTACCTGAGGAGCAGTACTTC
.	.	TRBV7-2	14	TRBJ1-2	CASSPTGFNYGYTF	TGTGCCAGCAGCCCAACAGGGTTCAACTATGGCTACACCTTC
.	TRBD1	TRBV30	15	TRBJ2-1	CACESGTGVGREQFF	TGTGCCTGCGAGAGTGGGACAGGGGTTGGACGTGAGCAGTTCTTC
.	.	TRBV18	15	TRBJ2-1	CASSPLQGLYNEQFF	TGTGCCAGCTCACCACTCCAGGGGCTATACAATGAGCAGTTCTTC
.	TRBD2	TRBV5-1	17	TRBJ2-5	CASTRLREFQKRETQYF	TGCGCCAGCACCCGGTTGCGGGAGTTTCAAAAGAGAGAGACCCAGTACTTC
.	TRBD2	TRBV10-2	16	TRBJ2-1	CASSDPASGSGNEQFF	TGCGCCAGCAGTGACCCCGCTAGCGGGAGCGGCAATGAGCAGTTCTTC
.	.	TRBV10-2	14	TRBJ1-5	CASSESGRVGPQHF	TGCGCCAGCAGTGAGTCGGGCAGGGTAGGACCCCAGCATTTT
.	.	TRBV27	16	TRBJ1-4	CASRESPGTNLEKLFF	TGTGCCAGCAGGGAAAGCCCCGGGACAAACCTAGAAAAACTGTTTTTT
.	TRBD2	TRBV18	15	TRBJ2-7	CASSLTSGSVYEQYF	TGTGCCAGCTCCCTCACTAGCGGGAGTGTCTACGAGCAGTACTTC
.	.	TRBV5-6	13	TRBJ1-1	CASSLYLNTEAFF	TGTGCCAGCAGCCTATACCTGAACACTGAAGCTTTCTTT
.	TRBD1	TRBV7-6	16	TRBJ1-4	CASSFTGAQANEKLFF	TGTGCCAGCAGCTTTACAGGGGCGCAAGCTAATGAAAAACTGTTTTTT
once	.	TRBV6-6	15	TRBJ2-3	CASSFPSGGTDTQYF	TGTGCCAGCAGTTTTCCCTCGGGGGGCACAGATACGCAGTATTTT
few	TRBD1	TRBV7-9	16	TRBJ2-1	CASSSTGTVVYNEQFF	TGTGCCAGCAGCTCCACCGGGACAGTTGTTTACAATGAGCAGTTCTTC
.	.	TRBV5-1	14	TRBJ1-1	CASSWSGGGTEAFF	TGCGCCAGCAGCTGGTCGGGGGGCGGCACTGAAGCTTTCTTT
.	.	TRBV4-1	17	TRBJ2-1	CASSLSRAKSLTNEQFF	TGCGCCAGCAGCCTCTCGCGGGCGAAGTCTCTGACGAATGAGCAGTTCTTC
.	.	TRBV7-9	16	TRBJ2-2	CASPYVAGANTGELFF	TGTGCCAGCCCCTACGTGGCGGGCGCGAACACCGGGGAGCTGTTTTTT
once	.	TRBV6-5	14	TRBJ2-1	CASRQGSRDGEQFF	TGTGCCAGCAGGCAGGGGTCTCGCGACGGGGAGCAGTTCTTC
few	TRBD1	TRBV11-2	15	TRBJ2-7	CASSTTGGHVTEQYF	TGTGCCAGCAGCACGACAGGGGGTCACGTCACCGAGCAGTACTTC